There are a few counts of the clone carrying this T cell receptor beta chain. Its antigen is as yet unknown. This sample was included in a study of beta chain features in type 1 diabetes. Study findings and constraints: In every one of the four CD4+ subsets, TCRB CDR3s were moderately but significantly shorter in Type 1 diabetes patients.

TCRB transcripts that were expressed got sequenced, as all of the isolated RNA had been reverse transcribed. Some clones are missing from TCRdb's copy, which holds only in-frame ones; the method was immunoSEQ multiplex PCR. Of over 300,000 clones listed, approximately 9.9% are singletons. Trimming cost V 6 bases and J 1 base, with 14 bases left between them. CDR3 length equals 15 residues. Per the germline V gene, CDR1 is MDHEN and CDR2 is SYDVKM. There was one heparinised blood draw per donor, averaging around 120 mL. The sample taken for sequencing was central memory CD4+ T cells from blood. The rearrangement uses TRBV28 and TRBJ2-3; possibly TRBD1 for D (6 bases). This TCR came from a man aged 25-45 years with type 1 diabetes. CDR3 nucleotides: TGTGCCAGCAGACCCGGACAGACGGGCACAGATACGCAGTATTTT. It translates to CASRPGQTGTDTQYF.